The entry that follows covers one T cell receptor (beta chain) sequence. The sample holds a few counts of this clonotype. Its cognate antigen has yet to be identified. No much larger clonotype is one base removed from it; base qualities were not supplied. CDR1 and CDR2 are read off the germline V gene (reference sequence) as WNHNN and SYGVQD. Inclusive of the bounding cysteine and phenylalanine, the CDR3 is 16 residues long. Kept here is only the CDR3 DNA, which spans 48 bases and is read in frame from base 1. After removal of 4 bases from V and 8 bases from J, the junction retains 12 bases not matched to a gene. Receptors were amplified or captured by 5' RACE. TCRdb lists the instrument as Illumina HiSeq 2000. A universal primer binding site was introduced by template switching, and a unique molecular identifier was present in the final cDNA, enabling accurate counting of TCR cDNA molecules. Specific primers in the conserved constant-segment region were used to synthesize first-strand cDNA for TCR alpha and beta chains. To control for contamination, every cDNA library was double barcoded, receiving both a SMART-Mk sample barcode and Illumina barcodes. TruSeq adapter sequences and Illumina sample barcodes were added in two successive PCR steps. The Illumina HiSeq platform was used with custom primers to sequence TCR alpha and beta cDNA libraries. From the authors' description of their analysis: Raw reads were processed with MiGEC to extract unique molecular identifiers, and MiXCR was used to determine CDR3 positions. Recombination models were inferred per individual with the repgenHMM and IGoR tools using an EM algorithm. Shared clonotypes were analyzed with the tcR package in R, and sharing was normalized by the product of cloneset sizes. To study raw recombination free of thymic and clonal selection effects, out-of-frame nonproductive sequences were analyzed. TCRdb trimmed the raw reads at Q25, called clones with MiXCR and kept productive beta chains. Rows with one shared CDR3 protein collapse into an entry with the most common genes and DNA. The V and J calls and clone size come from TCRdb's table, not from the authors' own analysis. Counted in this sample were 250,000 or so distinct CDR3 sequences; about 8.9% of them appeared once. The top ten clonotypes cover less than 4% of the sample.

This sample stems from a study of identical twins (dated by TCRdb to 2016 to 2018). For context, the study as a whole: To test whether fetal clonotypes persist, the study used deep sequencing on TCR alpha and beta repertoires from monozygotic twins, unrelated adults of various ages, and cord blood. Replicate twin experiments were performed at different times using different library preparation protocols to rule out contamination. Broader findings and caveats from the paper: Because the same donors could not be followed over many years, conclusions were based on cross-sectional statistical analysis. Compared with coincidental sharing between unrelated individuals, an excess of low generation-probability sequences was observed among out-of-frame TCR alpha sequences shared between twins. Fewer insertions were carried by abundant cord blood beta clonotypes; a weaker similar trend was observed in young adult naive repertoires, while no such trend was observed in memory repertoires. Recombination models systematically underestimated out-of-frame TCR alpha sharing in monozygotic twins but agreed with sharing between unrelated individuals. The excess sharing between twins in beta out-of-frame sequences was weaker because fewer shared sequences reduced the signal-to-noise ratio. Invariant T cells such as MAIT and iNKT could partly confound zero-insertion analyses, though diverse VJ usage argued against this for most clonotypes.

All donors were healthy Caucasians. The twin cohort comprised three pairs of female monozygotic twins, all aged roughly 18 to 30 years. Positive isolation kits from Invitrogen were used to isolate the CD4+ and CD8+ T cell populations. These data were also filed under a second study, of yellow fever vaccine responses in identical twins. As the second publication notes: According to the authors, the vaccine-induced T cell response in identical twins seemed to be partly convergent and partly specific to each individual. In the study, vaccine-responding T cell clones were precisely tracked in identical twins.

The sequence was collected from a woman under 30 in good health. Sequenced material: CD8+ T cells sorted from blood. The sequence is built from TRBV10-1 and TRBJ2-1; TRBD1 matches 9 bases in the middle. The CDR3 corresponds to CASSVLPGQGEDEQFF. The DNA reads as follows: TGCGCCAGCAGTGTCCTACCGGGACAGGGTGAGGATGAGCAGTTCTTC.